A single sample is the source of the 3 T cell receptor beta chains below, sequenced in a study of technical replicates of blood from several donors. Sequenced by immunoSEQ multiplex PCR; TCRdb stores in-frame clones only, minus some. The profile covers roughly 51,000 clones, with about 94% appearing a single time and around 4% taken by the ten largest. The sample consisted of PBMCs. These receptors were collected from a human donor in good health. Some clones in this sample may be carry-over from other donors' samples.

A few counts support this clone. This chain connects TRBV1 to TRBJ2-1; the table names TRBD2, a call not compared with the DNA. TRBV1 is listed as a pseudogene. The CDR3 runs 16 residues. This CDR3 is CTSSLPGTSAYNEQFF. In nucleotides, the CDR3 is TGCACCAGCAGCCTACCCGGGACTAGCGCGTACAATGAGCAGTTCTTC.

This chain links TRBV5-1 with TRBJ1-1; D is possibly TRBD1 (5 bases). With 4 bases removed from V and 0 bases from J, the gap between germline ends came to 13 bases. Germline CDR1 SGHRS, CDR2 YFSETQ. The CDR3 is 15 amino acids. CDR3 amino acids: CASSRGAKMNTEAFF. CDR3 nucleotide sequence: TGCGCCAGCAGCAGGGGCGCCAAGATGAACACTGAAGCTTTCTTT. Variable domain in full (rest from reference TRBV5-1 and TRBJ1-1): KAGVTQTPRYLIKTRGQQVTLSCSPISGHRSVSWYQQTPGQGLQFLFEYFSETQRNKGNFPGRFSGRQFSNSRSEMNVSTLELGDSALYLCASSRGAKMNTEAFFGQGTRLTVV.

The rearrangement uses TRBV19 and TRBJ1-5, with 8 bases lining up with TRBD1. The V gene's germline CDR1 is LNHDA and CDR2 SQIVND (reference sequence). The CDR3 consists of 17 residues. J gave up 6 bases and V 1 base, and 11 bases lay outside the gene matches. This CDR3 reads CASSIGPTGGRSQPQHF. The CDR3 coding sequence is TGTGCCAGTAGTATAGGTCCTACAGGGGGAAGGAGTCAGCCCCAGCATTTT. The variable domain in full, completed from reference TRBV19 and TRBJ1-5, reads DGGITQSPKYLFRKEGQNVTLSCEQNLNHDAMYWYRQDPGQGLRLIYYSQIVNDFQKGDIAEGYSVSREKKESFPLTVTSAQKNPTAFYLCASSIGPTGGRSQPQHFGDGTRLSIL.